These 10 T cell receptor beta chains share one sample of origin, sequenced in a study of blood T cell repertoires in COVID-19 (dated by TCRdb to 2020 to 2022). The protocol used for the library was the immunoSEQ multiplex PCR assay. TCRdb mirrors the immuneACCESS table, restricted to in-frame sequences. Some clones are absent from its copies; in checked studies, under half trace to an unresolved V gene, and the reason for the others is unknown. The sample table shows about 21,000 clones, and 70% to 90% are seen once. The top ten clonotypes cover roughly 25% of the sample. Sequences were obtained from peripheral blood. The receptors were gathered from a human donor with active COVID-19. The donor label of this sample is uncertain.

This rearrangement joins TRBV2 to TRBJ2-3, with TRBD1 matching over 9 bases. CDR1 and CDR2 from the germline V gene are SNHLY and FYNNEI. The CDR3 sequence is 15 residues long. Trimming removed 6 bases from V and 3 bases from J; junction bases left unmatched: 7. This CDR3 is CASSRQGGTTDTQYF. The CDR3 bases are TGTGCCAGCAGCCGACAGGGGGGCACAACAGATACGCAGTATTTT.

V and J are TRBV11-2 and TRBJ2-7, with D perhaps TRBD2 (6 bases). The germline CDR1 and CDR2 sequences are SGHAT and FQNNGV. V lost 4 bases and J 2 bases, leaving 15 bases between the germline ends. CDR3 length: 15 residues. The CDR3: CASSSLGGLPYEQYF. Here the CDR3 DNA reads TGTGCCAGCAGCTCCCTGGGGGGACTGCCCTACGAGCAGTACTTC.

This sequence joins TRBV9 and TRBJ2-5, with D maybe TRBD1 (6 bases). The CDR3 consists of 17 residues. V was shortened by 3 bases and J by 2 bases, with 20 bases between the two germline ends. Germline V gene data show CDR1 as SGDLS and CDR2 as YYNGEE. For the CDR3, the DNA is TGTGCCAGCAGCGCCCCCCACGGGCAGGGGCCTCAAGAGACCCAGTACTTC. Protein product: CASSAPHGQGPQETQYF.

The chain has TRBV4-2 and TRBJ2-7; TRBD2 matches at 10 bases. Germline CDR1 reads LGHNA; CDR2 reads YNFKEQ. This CDR3 region has 16 residues. The junction had 9 bases not matched to a gene; V was cut back by 3 bases and J by 4 bases. CDR3 coding DNA: TGTGCCAGCAGCCAGTCGAGGACTAGCGGTAAATACGAGCAGTACTTC. Its protein product is CASSQSRTSGKYEQYF.

This clone was found once. V gene TRBV6-5 combines with J gene TRBJ1-2, with 7 bases aligning to TRBD1. The V gene's germline CDR1 is MNHEY and CDR2 SVGAGI. The CDR3 is 13 residues long. Trimming cost V 7 bases and J 7 bases; bases outside gene matches: 9. CDR3 amino acids: CASNDREERGYTF. The CDR3 nucleotides are TGTGCCAGCAACGACAGGGAAGAGCGTGGCTACACCTTC.

CDR3 DNA: TGTGCCAGCAGCGCCTTAGCGGGGGGAGTCAATGAGCAGTTCTTC. Protein product: CASSALAGGVNEQFF. The chain couples TRBV9 to TRBJ2-1; 10 bases map to TRBD2. The CDR3 sequence is 15 residues long. Germline V gene data show CDR1 as SGDLS and CDR2 as YYNGEE. The trim removed 3 bases at V and 6 bases at J, leaving 6 bases unmatched.

The V and J genes are TRBV6-6 and TRBJ2-2; a weak D match, TRBD2 (5 bases). Trimming removed 3 bases from V and 4 bases from J, with 15 bases in between. Germline values: CDR1 MNHNY, CDR2 SVGAGI (reference sequence). The CDR3 loop spans 16 amino acids. The CDR3 bases are TGTGCCAGCAGTTATTTGTTAGGCGGGTCCACCGGGGAGCTGTTTTTT. Its protein product is CASSYLLGGSTGELFF.

This clone showed up just once. The rearrangement links TRBV25-1 to TRBJ2-5, with 15 bases aligning to TRBD2. The CDR3 runs to 15 residues. Germline V gives CDR1 MGHDK, CDR2 SYGVNS. The V gene end was trimmed by 8 bases and the J gene end by 5 bases; junction bases not matched to a gene: 6. The CDR3 here is CASGRTSGGAETQYF. The CDR3 bases are TGTGCCAGCGGAAGGACTAGCGGGGGGGCGGAGACCCAGTACTTC.

The chain uses TRBV7-2 and TRBJ2-1; D remains ambiguous. The CDR3 length is 15 residues. Germline V gives CDR1 SGHTA, CDR2 FQGNSA. Between the trimmed V and J ends, which lost 1 base and 0 bases, there was a span of 7 bases. As DNA, the CDR3 is TGTGCCAGCAGCTTAGGCAGAGGCTCCTACAATGAGCAGTTCTTC. Protein product: CASSLGRGSYNEQFF.

V usage is TRBV18 and J usage is TRBJ2-1; TRBD2 matches 7 bases. There are 15 residues in the CDR3. Germline assignment: CDR1 KGHSH and CDR2 LQKENI. The ends lost 3 bases at V and 8 bases at J; junction bases unmatched: 10. Written as DNA, the CDR3 is TGTGCCAGCTCACCCCGGGGGGTTATAGTCGATGAGCAGTTCTTC. Its translation: CASSPRGVIVDEQFF. The whole variable domain, filled in from reference TRBV18 and TRBJ2-1, reads NAGVMQNPRHLVRRRGQEARLRCSPMKGHSHVYWYRQLPEEGLKFMVYLQKENIIDESGMPKERFSAEFPKEGPSILRIQQVVRGDSAAYFCASSPRGVIVDEQFFGPGTRLTVL.